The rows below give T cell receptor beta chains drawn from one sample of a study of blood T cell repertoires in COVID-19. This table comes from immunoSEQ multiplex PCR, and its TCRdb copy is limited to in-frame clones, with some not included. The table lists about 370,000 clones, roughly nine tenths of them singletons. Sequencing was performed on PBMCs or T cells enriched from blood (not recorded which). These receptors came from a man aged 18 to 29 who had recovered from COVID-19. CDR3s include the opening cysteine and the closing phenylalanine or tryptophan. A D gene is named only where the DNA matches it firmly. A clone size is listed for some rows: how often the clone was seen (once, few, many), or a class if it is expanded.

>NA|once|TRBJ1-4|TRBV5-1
TGCGCCAGCAGCTTGACACCAGGGGCAACTAATGAAAAACTGTTTTTT
CASSLTPGATNEKLFF
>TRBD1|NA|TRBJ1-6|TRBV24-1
TGTGCCACCAGTCCGTTTCCATATACAGGGGGCACAGTCGATAATTCACCCCTCCACTTT
CATSPFPYTGGTVDNSPLHF
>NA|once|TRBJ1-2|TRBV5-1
TGCGCCAGCAGCCTCGACTCACAGGGACCTTATGGCTACACCTTC
CASSLDSQGPYGYTF
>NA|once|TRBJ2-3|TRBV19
TGTGCCAGTAGCGGTGGGGGCGGCACAGATACGCAGTATTTT
CASSGGGGTDTQYF
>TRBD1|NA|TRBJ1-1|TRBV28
TGTGCCAGCACCTCACCGGGACAGGGGAACACTGAAGCTTTCTTT
CASTSPGQGNTEAFF
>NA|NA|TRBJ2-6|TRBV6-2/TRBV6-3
TGTGCCAGCAGTAATGGAGGCTCTGGGGCCAACGTCCTGACTTTC
CASSNGGSGANVLTF
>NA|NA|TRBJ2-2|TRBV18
TGTGCCAGCTCGTCCACCCGGGACACCAACACCGGGGAGCTGTTTTTT
CASSSTRDTNTGELFF
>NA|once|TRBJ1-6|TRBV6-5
TGTGCCAGCAGTCGTACTACAGGGCCATACTCACCCCTCCACTTT
CASSRTTGPYSPLHF
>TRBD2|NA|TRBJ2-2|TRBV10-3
TGTGCCATCAGTGGTGGAAAGGACGGGAGGGACACCGGGGAGCTGTTTTTT
CAISGGKDGRDTGELFF
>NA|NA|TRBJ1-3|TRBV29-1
TGCAGCGCTGGGGACTTATTGTCTGGAAACACCATATATTTT
CSAGDLLSGNTIYF
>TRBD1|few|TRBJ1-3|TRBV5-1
TGCGCCAGCAGCTTGACCGGACAGGGAGGAAACACCATATATTTT
CASSLTGQGGNTIYF
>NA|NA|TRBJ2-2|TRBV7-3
TGTGCCAGCAGCTTAATAAGCGCGGCCACAACCGGGGAGCTGTTTTTT
CASSLISAATTGELFF
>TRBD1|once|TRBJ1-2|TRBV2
TGTGCCAGCAGATCGGGACAGGGGATTTACGGCTACACCTTC
CASRSGQGIYGYTF
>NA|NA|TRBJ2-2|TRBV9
TGTGCCAGCAGCGTAGCTAGGGGGAGCCCCGGGGAGCTGTTTTTT
CASSVARGSPGELFF
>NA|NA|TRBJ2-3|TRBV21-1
TGTGCCAGCAGCAGCCGGGACAGGGGGCAGGCAGATACGCAGTATTTT
CASSSRDRGQADTQYF
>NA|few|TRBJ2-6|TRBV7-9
TGTGCCAGCAGCTTAAGTCAGGCTGGGGCCAACGTCCTGACTTTC
CASSLSQAGANVLTF
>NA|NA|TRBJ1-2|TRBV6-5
TGTGCCAGCAGTTACACCTCGACGAGGGGGGGATTGCTCACCTTC
CASSYTSTRGGLLTF
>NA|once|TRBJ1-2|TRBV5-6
TGTGCCAGCAGTAGTAACTATGGCTACACCTTC
CASSSNYGYTF
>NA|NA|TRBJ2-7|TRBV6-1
TGTGCCAGCAGTGAAGGAAGCAGACTTTACGAGCAGTACTTC
CASSEGSRLYEQYF
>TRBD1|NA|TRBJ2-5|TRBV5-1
TGCGCCAGCAGCCCCGGGACAGGGCTAGAGACCCAGTACTTC
CASSPGTGLETQYF
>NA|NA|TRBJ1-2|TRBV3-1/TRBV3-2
TGTGCCAGCAGCCAAGATTTAACAGTTCATGGCTACACCTTC
CASSQDLTVHGYTF
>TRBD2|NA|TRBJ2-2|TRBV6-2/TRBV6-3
TGTGCCAGCAGTTCCCCGGGTCTAGCGGGAGGCGCCGGGGAGCTGTTTTTT
CASSSPGLAGGAGELFF
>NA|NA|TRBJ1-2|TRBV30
TGTGCCTGGAGGGGGATCGGGGTTACTAACTATGGCTACACCTTC
CAWRGIGVTNYGYTF
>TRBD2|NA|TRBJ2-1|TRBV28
TGTGCCAGCAGTTTAAGGTCTAGCGGGGGTGAATCGTTCTTC
CASSLRSSGGESFF
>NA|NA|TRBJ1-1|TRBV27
TGTGCCAGCAGTATAGACTTCCGGAACACTGAAGCTTTCTTT
CASSIDFRNTEAFF
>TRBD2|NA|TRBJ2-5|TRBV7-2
TGTGCCAGCAGCTTATTAGGGAGCGGGGCCCAGTACTTC
CASSLLGSGAQYF
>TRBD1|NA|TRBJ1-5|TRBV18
TGTGCCAGCTCACTGACAGGGCTGGGCAATCAGCCCCAGCATTTT
CASSLTGLGNQPQHF
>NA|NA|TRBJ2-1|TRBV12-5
TGTGCTAGTGGTTTTTGGCGGGGGCTCTACAATGAGCAGTTCTTC
CASGFWRGLYNEQFF
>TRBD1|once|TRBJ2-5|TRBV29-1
TGCAGCGTTACAGGGGTCAGGTGGGAGACCCAGTACTTC
CSVTGVRWETQYF
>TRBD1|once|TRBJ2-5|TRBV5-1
TGCGCCACCGGCAAAGGACAGGGCCAAGAGACCCAGTACTTC
CATGKGQGQETQYF
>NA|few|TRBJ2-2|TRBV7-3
TGTGCCAGCAGCTTAGAGCGTCGTCAGGGAACCACCGGGGAGCTGTTTTTT
CASSLERRQGTTGELFF